This passage covers 9 T cell receptor beta chains from one sample sequenced in a study of OX40 agonist ivuxolimab in advanced cancers. The assay was immunoSEQ multiplex PCR, and TCRdb's table has in-frame clones only and misses some. The repertoire holds about 40,000 clones, about 91% seen once, with roughly 25% in the top ten. This specimen was CD4+ or CD8+ T cells sorted from blood, taken in a trial of the OX40 agonist ivuxolimab. All receptors come from an adult with an advanced solid tumor such as melanoma, head and neck, liver or kidney cancer.

This clone has a single count. The V call is TRBV11-3, the J call TRBJ2-2; possibly TRBD1 for D (6 bases). The CDR3 is 16 residues long. V was shortened by 5 bases and J by 5 bases, with 18 bases between the two germline ends. Germline V CDR1 and CDR2: SGHNT, YENEEA. In DNA form, the CDR3 reads TGTGCCAGCAGCGAGGCCCCAGGACAGAGTACCGGGGAGCTGTTTTTT. Translation: CASSEAPGQSTGELFF.

The CDR3 reads CASLPSVDVAKNIQYF. The CDR3 region has the DNA TGTGCCAGCCTACCCAGCGTAGATGTAGCCAAAAACATTCAGTACTTC. The rearrangement links TRBV9 to TRBJ2-4; unclear D gene. The V end was cut by 7 bases, the J end by 0 bases, with 17 bases between. The length of the CDR3 is 16 residues. Per the germline V gene, CDR1 is SGDLS and CDR2 is YYNGEE.

CDR3 protein: CASSQELADSYEQYF. The CDR3 DNA sequence: TGTGCCAGCAGCCAGGAACTAGCGGATTCCTACGAGCAGTACTTC. This chain connects TRBV4-2 to TRBJ2-7, with 8 bases that match TRBD2. With V trimmed by 3 bases and J by 1 base, 5 bases remained unmatched. The CDR3 totals 15 residues. Germline-derived CDR1 and CDR2 are LGHNA and YNFKEQ.

The gene calls are TRBV27 and TRBJ2-7; 12 bases are shared with TRBD2. CDR3 size: 15 residues. Germline V gene lookup returns CDR1 MNHEY and CDR2 SMNVEV (reference sequence). Trimming cost V 6 bases and J 2 bases; bases outside gene matches: 5. The CDR3 sequence: CASSRLAGVPYEQYF. DNA for the CDR3: TGTGCCAGCAGCCGACTAGCGGGAGTCCCCTACGAGCAGTACTTC.

This rearrangement joins TRBV7-8 to TRBJ2-1; no definite D call. V was pared by 2 bases and J by 8 bases, with 13 bases between. This CDR3 contains 14 residues. Germline V gene lookup returns CDR1 SGHVS and CDR2 FQNEAQ. The CDR3 DNA reads as TGTGCCAGCAGCTTACCCCACGGCCGCGATGAGCAGTTCTTC. It codes for CASSLPHGRDEQFF.

V gene TRBV27 combines with J gene TRBJ1-1; D unclear. The ends were cut back, 2 bases at V and 6 bases at J, with 10 bases in the middle. This CDR3 comprises 13 residues. Germline V gene lookup returns CDR1 MNHEY and CDR2 SMNVEV (reference sequence). In DNA form, the CDR3 reads TGTGCCAGCAGTTTAGCCCTCGGCGCTGAAGCTTTCTTT. The encoded protein is CASSLALGAEAFF.

This sequence joins TRBV27 and TRBJ2-1; TRBD2 might be the D (5 bases). The V gene lost 4 bases and the J gene lost 4 bases, with 8 bases spanning the gap. CDR3 size: 13 residues. Germline-derived CDR1 and CDR2 are MNHEY and SMNVEV (reference sequence). This CDR3 is CASSWIAYNEQFF. The CDR3 nucleotides read TGTGCCAGCAGTTGGATAGCGTACAATGAGCAGTTCTTC.

The chain recombines TRBV5-6 with TRBJ1-5, with D possibly being TRBD1 (5 bases). The CDR3 totals 14 residues. Germline V gene data show CDR1 as SGHDT and CDR2 as YYEEEE. The V end was cut by 4 bases, the J end by 3 bases, with 11 bases between. CDR3 loop: CASSRGVFNQPQHF. CDR3 DNA: TGTGCCAGCAGCAGGGGTGTGTTCAATCAGCCCCAGCATTTT.

The chain carries TRBV6-5 and TRBJ2-2; 13 bases are shared with TRBD2. V lost 6 bases to trimming and J lost 6 bases; unmatched junction nucleotides: 4. CDR3 length: 15 amino acids. Germline V lookup: CDR1 MNHEY, CDR2 SVGAGI. The CDR3 DNA follows: TGTGCCAGCAGCCGGGGACTAGCGGGGTCCGGGGAGCTGTTTTTT. Translation: CASSRGLAGSGELFF.